The TCR beta chain described here comes from a study of blood T cell repertoires in COVID-19. The overall study: T cells, B-cell-depleted T cells, or PBMCs provided the cDNA or gDNA that served as material.

V lost 4 bases and J lost 6; bases outside the gene matches: 7. Germline CDR1 and CDR2: SGHNT and YENEEA. The length of the CDR3 is 14 residues. This clone was found once. The repertoire was sequenced with immunoSEQ multiplex PCR; TCRdb's copy has only in-frame clones and lacks some. This sample has some 81,000 clones, with about 95% found just once. Sequenced input: peripheral blood. This chain connects TRBV11-3 to TRBJ1-1; 8 bases line up with TRBD1. This TCR was sampled from a human donor with active COVID-19. The donor label of this sample is uncertain. CDR3 sequence (DNA): TGTGCCAGCAGCTCCGGACAGGGAAGCGCTGAAGCTTTCTTT. Its protein is CASSSGQGSAEAFF.